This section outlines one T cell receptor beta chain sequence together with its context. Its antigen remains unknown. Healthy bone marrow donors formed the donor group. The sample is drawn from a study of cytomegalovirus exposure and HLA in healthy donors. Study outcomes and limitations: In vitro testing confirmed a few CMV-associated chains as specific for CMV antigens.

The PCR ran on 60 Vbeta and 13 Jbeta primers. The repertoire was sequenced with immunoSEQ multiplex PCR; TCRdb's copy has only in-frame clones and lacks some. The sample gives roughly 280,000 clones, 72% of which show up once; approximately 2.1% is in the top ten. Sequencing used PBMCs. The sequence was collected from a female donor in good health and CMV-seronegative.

In DNA, the CDR3 is TGTGCCAGCTCACCGCGACTAGCGGGAGAGACCCAGTACTTC. Protein sequence: CASSPRLAGETQYF. The V call is TRBV18, the J call TRBJ2-5; TRBD2 matches 10 bases. V was clipped by 3 bases and J by 4 bases; unmatched bases: 2. The germline V gene encodes CDR1 KGHSH and CDR2 LQKENI. The CDR3 is 14 amino acids.